This entry is about one T cell receptor beta chain. Its specificity is unknown. The data belong to a study of persistence of HIV-infected CD4 T cells. Germline CDR1 is SGHTA and CDR2 is FQGNSA. The ends were cut back, 2 bases at V and 6 bases at J, with 12 bases in the middle. CDR3 length: 14 amino acids. This was the immunoSEQ version 4 assay in survey mode. Repertoires were generated with immunoSEQ multiplex PCR, while TCRdb's copy carries only in-frame clones and drops some. The sample comprises some 13,000 clones, 66% of which are singletons, and less than 9% rests with the top ten. The stimulus was an HIV-1 Gag 15-mer peptide pool, 0.95 to 1 ug/peptide/mL. Responding CD4+ T cells were sorted by upregulation of both CD40 ligand and CD69.

This chain uses TRBV7-2 with TRBJ2-3; the D is unclear. This specimen was CD4+ T cells sorted from PBMCs after approximately 20-hour stimulation, taken from a patient who received antiretroviral therapy. The source is an adult man with HIV who was CMV-seropositive. In nucleotides, the CDR3 is TGTGCCAGCAGCTTAATAACTGCGTGGGATACGCAGTATTTT. Protein: CASSLITAWDTQYF.